This is a list of T cell receptor beta chains from one sample in a study of Graves' ophthalmopathy and Graves' hyperthyroidism. Each CDR3 protein gets one entry after TCRdb re-called the multiplex PCR reads with MiXCR. The sample has about 180,000 distinct CDR3 sequences; approximately 40% are singletons. Input material: peripheral blood. The receptors were sampled from a woman in her thirties or forties with Graves' ophthalmopathy. CDR3s include the opening cysteine and the closing phenylalanine or tryptophan. Fields, in order: D gene, clone size, V gene, J gene, CDR3 DNA, CDR3 protein. The D gene is left open where the match is weak. Clone sizes are given selectively: once, few, many, or a class where the clone is expanded.

d_call: TRBD1; clone_size: many; v_call: TRBV11-2; j_call: TRBJ2-7; cdr3_nt: TGTGCCAGCAGCTTCGTCTCAGGGGGCGCGGGCGAGCAGTACTTC; cdr3_aa: CASSFVSGGAGEQYF
d_call: TRBD1; clone_size: many; v_call: TRBV28; j_call: TRBJ2-5; cdr3_nt: TGTGCCAGCAGAAAACCGGGACAGGGGGAAGAGACCCAGTACTTC; cdr3_aa: CASRKPGQGEETQYF
d_call: TRBD1; clone_size: many; v_call: TRBV29-1; j_call: TRBJ2-7; cdr3_nt: TGCAGCGTTGAGAGCGGGACAGGGACTTTCTACGAGCAGTACTTC; cdr3_aa: CSVESGTGTFYEQYF
d_call: NA; clone_size: few; v_call: TRBV28; j_call: TRBJ2-5; cdr3_nt: TGTGCCAGCAGTTTATTTGGGACCCAAGAGACCCAGTACTTC; cdr3_aa: CASSLFGTQETQYF
d_call: NA; clone_size: NA; v_call: TRBV25-1; j_call: TRBJ2-5; cdr3_nt: TGTGCCAGCAGTGACACGCGGGGACAAGAGACCCAGTACTTC; cdr3_aa: CASSDTRGQETQYF
d_call: NA; clone_size: many; v_call: TRBV12-3/TRBV12-4; j_call: TRBJ1-1; cdr3_nt: TGTGCCAGCAGTTTAAGGGACAACACTGAAGCTTTCTTT; cdr3_aa: CASSLRDNTEAFF
d_call: NA; clone_size: NA; v_call: TRBV11-3; j_call: TRBJ2-5; cdr3_nt: TGTGCCAGCAGCCAGACCCAAGAGACCCAGTACTTC; cdr3_aa: CASSQTQETQYF
d_call: TRBD1; clone_size: many; v_call: TRBV7-9; j_call: TRBJ2-7; cdr3_nt: TGTGCCAGCAGTTCAAAACCGGGACAGGACGTCCTAGGGCGTTACGAGCAGTACTTC; cdr3_aa: CASSSKPGQDVLGRYEQYF
d_call: NA; clone_size: NA; v_call: TRBV7-2; j_call: TRBJ1-1; cdr3_nt: TGTGCCAGCAGCTTCGAAAGGACCACTGAAGCTTTCTTT; cdr3_aa: CASSFERTTEAFF
d_call: NA; clone_size: NA; v_call: TRBV6-2/TRBV6-3; j_call: TRBJ1-5; cdr3_nt: TGTGCCAGCAGTTACGGTTTCTATCAGCCCCAGCATTTT; cdr3_aa: CASSYGFYQPQHF
d_call: TRBD2; clone_size: many; v_call: TRBV7-9; j_call: TRBJ2-7; cdr3_nt: TGTGCCAGCAGCTTTCTAGCGGGAGGGCCCTACGAGCAGTACTTC; cdr3_aa: CASSFLAGGPYEQYF
d_call: NA; clone_size: many; v_call: TRBV12-3/TRBV12-4; j_call: TRBJ1-1; cdr3_nt: TGTGCCACCAGAGGACGGGAGGGTTCTGAAGCTTTCTTT; cdr3_aa: CATRGREGSEAFF
d_call: NA; clone_size: many; v_call: TRBV7-2; j_call: TRBJ2-7; cdr3_nt: TGTGCCAGCAGCTCACCCCCGGGCGAGCAGTACTTC; cdr3_aa: CASSSPPGEQYF
d_call: TRBD2; clone_size: many; v_call: TRBV6-5; j_call: TRBJ2-7; cdr3_nt: TGTGCCAGCAGTTACCAGCGGGGGGGCCACGAGCAGTACTTC; cdr3_aa: CASSYQRGGHEQYF
d_call: TRBD1; clone_size: few; v_call: TRBV6-1; j_call: TRBJ1-2; cdr3_nt: TGTGCCAGCAGCCGCGGGACAGGGACTTATGGCTACACCTTC; cdr3_aa: CASSRGTGTYGYTF
d_call: NA; clone_size: NA; v_call: TRBV24-1; j_call: TRBJ1-1; cdr3_nt: TGTGCCACCAGAGAACTCAGGTACACTGAAGCTTTCTTT; cdr3_aa: CATRELRYTEAFF
d_call: TRBD1; clone_size: few; v_call: TRBV6-5; j_call: TRBJ1-2; cdr3_nt: TGTGCCAGCAGTTACACCAGGGGGGGCAACTATGGCTACACCTTC; cdr3_aa: CASSYTRGGNYGYTF
d_call: TRBD1; clone_size: NA; v_call: TRBV20-1; j_call: TRBJ2-7; cdr3_nt: TGCAGTTTGCGACAGGGCTACGAGCAGTACTTC; cdr3_aa: CSLRQGYEQYF
d_call: NA; clone_size: many; v_call: TRBV6-5; j_call: TRBJ1-5; cdr3_nt: TGTGCCAGCAGTTACTTGGGAAATCAGCCCCAGCATTTT; cdr3_aa: CASSYLGNQPQHF
d_call: NA; clone_size: many; v_call: TRBV5-1; j_call: TRBJ2-7; cdr3_nt: TGCGCCAGCAGCTTGGGTTCCGGTTTCTCCTACGAGCAGTACTTC; cdr3_aa: CASSLGSGFSYEQYF
d_call: NA; clone_size: NA; v_call: TRBV28; j_call: TRBJ1-1; cdr3_nt: TGTGCCAGCAGTCTAAGTAGGGACACTGAAGCTTTCTTT; cdr3_aa: CASSLSRDTEAFF
d_call: NA; clone_size: many; v_call: TRBV12-3/TRBV12-4; j_call: TRBJ1-2; cdr3_nt: TGTGCCAGCAGCGACGGGGGCTGGGGCTACACCTTC; cdr3_aa: CASSDGGWGYTF
d_call: NA; clone_size: NA; v_call: TRBV7-2; j_call: TRBJ2-7; cdr3_nt: TGTGCCAGCAGCTTAACCGGGACATTCTACGAGCAGTACTTC; cdr3_aa: CASSLTGTFYEQYF
d_call: NA; clone_size: many; v_call: TRBV11-2; j_call: TRBJ1-5; cdr3_nt: TGTGCCAGCAGCTTCGATGGGGCTTTCAATCAGCCCCAGCATTTT; cdr3_aa: CASSFDGAFNQPQHF
d_call: TRBD2; clone_size: many; v_call: TRBV4-1; j_call: TRBJ2-7; cdr3_nt: TGCGCCAGCAGCCTAATACTAGCGGGAGGCATCTACGAGCAGTACTTC; cdr3_aa: CASSLILAGGIYEQYF
d_call: TRBD2; clone_size: many; v_call: TRBV25-1; j_call: TRBJ2-5; cdr3_nt: TGTGCCAGCAGTGATCGTGGGGGGGGTGAGACCCAGTACTTC; cdr3_aa: CASSDRGGGETQYF
d_call: NA; clone_size: many; v_call: TRBV6-1; j_call: TRBJ2-2; cdr3_nt: TGTGCCAGCAGCCATATTGACAGGTCGAACACCGGGGAGCTGTTTTTT; cdr3_aa: CASSHIDRSNTGELFF
d_call: NA; clone_size: many; v_call: TRBV4-1; j_call: TRBJ2-2; cdr3_nt: TGCGCCAGCAGCCCCTCCAGCATCGGCGCCAACCTGTGGGAGCTGTTTTTT; cdr3_aa: CASSPSSIGANLWELFF
d_call: NA; clone_size: many; v_call: TRBV12-3/TRBV12-4; j_call: TRBJ2-5; cdr3_nt: TGTGCCAGCAGTTTTTTTGGTATGACAGGAGAGACCCAGTACTTC; cdr3_aa: CASSFFGMTGETQYF
d_call: NA; clone_size: many; v_call: TRBV6-1; j_call: TRBJ1-5; cdr3_nt: TGTGCCAGCAGTGTACATCAGGGCTTCAATCAGCCCCAGCATTTT; cdr3_aa: CASSVHQGFNQPQHF
d_call: TRBD1; clone_size: many; v_call: TRBV6-1; j_call: TRBJ2-7; cdr3_nt: TGTGCCAGCAGTGAACCGGGACAGCTATCCTACGAGCAGTACTTC; cdr3_aa: CASSEPGQLSYEQYF
d_call: NA; clone_size: many; v_call: TRBV7-9; j_call: TRBJ1-1; cdr3_nt: TGTGCCAGCAGCTTATCACACCAGAACACTGAAGCTTTCTTT; cdr3_aa: CASSLSHQNTEAFF
d_call: NA; clone_size: NA; v_call: TRBV6-2/TRBV6-3; j_call: TRBJ2-7; cdr3_nt: TGTGCCAGCAGTTCACAGGCAGGGTCCTACGAGCAGTACTTC; cdr3_aa: CASSSQAGSYEQYF
d_call: TRBD1; clone_size: many; v_call: TRBV12-3/TRBV12-4; j_call: TRBJ1-2; cdr3_nt: TGTGCCAGCGGTGGACAGGAGACCATCTATGGCTACACCTTC; cdr3_aa: CASGGQETIYGYTF
d_call: TRBD2; clone_size: NA; v_call: TRBV6-2/TRBV6-3; j_call: TRBJ2-7; cdr3_nt: TGTGCCAGCAGTCGGACTAGACCCTACGAGCAGTACTTC; cdr3_aa: CASSRTRPYEQYF
d_call: NA; clone_size: many; v_call: TRBV27; j_call: TRBJ1-6; cdr3_nt: TGTGCCAGCAGTTTATCCGCCAATTGGTGGCGGTATTCACCCCTCCACTTT; cdr3_aa: CASSLSANWWRYSPLHF
d_call: TRBD1; clone_size: many; v_call: TRBV30; j_call: TRBJ1-1; cdr3_nt: TGTGCCTGGCCTAAATCGAACAGGGGTTTGATGAACACTGAAGCTTTCTTT; cdr3_aa: CAWPKSNRGLMNTEAFF
d_call: TRBD2; clone_size: NA; v_call: TRBV6-1; j_call: TRBJ2-7; cdr3_nt: TGTGCCAGCCGAGCGGGGGGTACCTCCTACGAGCAGTACTTC; cdr3_aa: CASRAGGTSYEQYF
d_call: TRBD2; clone_size: NA; v_call: TRBV6-1; j_call: TRBJ2-7; cdr3_nt: TGTGCCAGCAAGACTAGCGACACCTACGAGCAGTACTTC; cdr3_aa: CASKTSDTYEQYF
d_call: TRBD2; clone_size: many; v_call: TRBV7-3; j_call: TRBJ2-2; cdr3_nt: TGTGCCAGCAGCTTAGGTGGGACTACAACTTACACCGGGGAGCTGTTTTTT; cdr3_aa: CASSLGGTTTYTGELFF
d_call: TRBD2; clone_size: many; v_call: TRBV7-3; j_call: TRBJ2-5; cdr3_nt: TGTGCCAGCAGCTTCCCCGGGGCTAGCGGGAGGGCCCGGGAGACCCAGTACTTC; cdr3_aa: CASSFPGASGRARETQYF
d_call: NA; clone_size: many; v_call: TRBV28; j_call: TRBJ1-5; cdr3_nt: TGTGCCAGCGGAGGGTTGACTCAGCCCCAGCATTTT; cdr3_aa: CASGGLTQPQHF
d_call: TRBD1; clone_size: many; v_call: TRBV9; j_call: TRBJ2-3; cdr3_nt: TGTGCCAGCAGCGGTTCAGGGGGCGGCACAGATACGCAGTATTTT; cdr3_aa: CASSGSGGGTDTQYF
d_call: NA; clone_size: many; v_call: TRBV10-3; j_call: TRBJ2-7; cdr3_nt: TGTGCCATCAGTGAAGGGGGGCTAAGCTCCTACGAGCAGTACTTC; cdr3_aa: CAISEGGLSSYEQYF
d_call: TRBD2; clone_size: NA; v_call: TRBV20-1; j_call: TRBJ2-2; cdr3_nt: TGCAGTGCTAGAGATAATAGCGGGGGGGACACCGGGGAGCTGTTTTTT; cdr3_aa: CSARDNSGGDTGELFF
d_call: NA; clone_size: many; v_call: TRBV19; j_call: TRBJ1-1; cdr3_nt: TGTGCCAGTAGTATAGACAGACTCATGAACACTGAAGCTTTCTTT; cdr3_aa: CASSIDRLMNTEAFF
d_call: NA; clone_size: NA; v_call: TRBV6-2/TRBV6-3; j_call: TRBJ1-1; cdr3_nt: TGTGCCAGCAGTTACTCAGGACACCAGAACACTGAAGCTTTCTTT; cdr3_aa: CASSYSGHQNTEAFF